A selection of T cell receptor beta chains follows, all from one sample in a study of cytomegalovirus exposure and HLA in healthy donors. Assay: immunoSEQ multiplex PCR; the TCRdb copy retains only in-frame clones and omits some. The table includes 170,000 or so clones, 75% to 90% detected once. Sequenced material: PBMCs. The receptor set was obtained from a man aged 25-45 years in good health and CMV-seropositive. Each CDR3 is given with its conserved first and last residue.

j_call | v_call | cdr3_aa
TRBJ1-5 | TRBV6-4 | CASSVTVLYSNQPQHF
TRBJ2-7 | TRBV14 | CASSQDPTGVGEQYF
TRBJ2-1 | TRBV7-7 | CASSSDRDDEQFF
TRBJ1-5 | TRBV19 | CASRDRGLDQPQHF
TRBJ2-7 | TRBV7-8 | CASSTTGRQYF
TRBJ1-1 | TRBV11-2 | CASSLDMGDSEAFF
TRBJ2-5 | TRBV7-2 | CASSLGLWGRQETQYF
TRBJ2-2 | TRBV10-3 | CAISVLTAAGELFF
TRBJ2-3 | TRBV6-5 | CASSYDPAGGNTQYF
TRBJ1-5 | TRBV28 | CASTRDSNQPQHF
TRBJ2-1 | TRBV19 | CASSIISGDDNEQFF
TRBJ2-7 | TRBV6-4 | CASSPEPETYEQYF
TRBJ2-7 | TRBV7-2 | CASSGTGYEQYF
TRBJ1-5 | TRBV21-1 | CASSKGGGTSRSNQPQHF
TRBJ1-5 | TRBV6-5 | CASSRDRGINQPQHF
TRBJ1-1 | TRBV5-1 | CASSFPNTEAFF
TRBJ2-7 | TRBV5-4 | CASSQGGAAYSYEQYF
TRBJ2-3 | TRBV29-1 | CSVEAASGGPLSTDTQYF
TRBJ2-7 | TRBV18 | CASSPLAGEGEQYF
TRBJ2-2 | TRBV5-1 | CASSLGLAGELFF
TRBJ2-1 | TRBV6-1 | CASGLYNEQFF
TRBJ2-7 | TRBV30 | CAWSPGQAYEQYF
TRBJ2-1 | TRBV5-4 | CASSLGTRVSGDEQFF
TRBJ2-3 | TRBV10-1 | CASSESARIDTQYF